The clone carrying this T cell receptor (beta chain) was seen a handful of times. With a J-beta primer mix and a sample-barcoded 5' primer, a second PCR ran roughly 6 to 12 cycles. MiXCR was run by TCRdb on the 5' RACE reads, yielding one entry per CDR3 protein. The repertoire includes 450,000 to 700,000 distinct CDR3 sequences, about 26% of them detected once, and approximately 18% sits in the top ten. V gave up 1 base and J gave up 0 bases, with 7 bases separating them. The CDR3 runs to 15 residues. Germline V lookup: CDR1 SGHTA, CDR2 FQGNSA. This specimen belongs to a study of blood T cells in healthy people across ages.

Sequencing was carried out using blood. The clonotype originates from an older woman in good health. The rearrangement uses TRBV7-2 and TRBJ1-3; no clear D. This CDR3 is CASSLGYSSGNTIYF. In DNA, the CDR3 is TGTGCCAGCAGCTTAGGGTACTCCTCTGGAAACACCATATATTTT.